Shown below are 8 T cell receptor beta chains from a single sample sequenced in a study of blood T cell repertoires in COVID-19. Clones were read by immunoSEQ multiplex PCR, and TCRdb kept only the in-frame ones, dropping some. The top ten hold 5.4% of the sample, which has more than 65,000 clones, around 88% seen once. The sequencing sample was made of peripheral blood. These TCRs come from a man aged 55 to 69 with acute or convalescent COVID-19.

The genes are TRBV6-6 and TRBJ1-1; 8 nucleotides line up with TRBD1. This CDR3 comprises 18 residues. Germline values: CDR1 MNHNY, CDR2 SVGAGI (reference sequence). V shed 5 bases and J 4 bases; nucleotides not matched to a gene: 18. CDR3 sequence (DNA): TGTGCCAGCAGTCCCGAAAAGACGTGGACAGGGCGGGGCACTGAAGCTTTCTTT. Amino acids: CASSPEKTWTGRGTEAFF.

This clone came up a few times. The chain uses TRBV9 and TRBJ1-2; 9 nucleotides agree with TRBD1. CDR1 and CDR2 from the germline V gene are SGDLS and YYNGEE. The CDR3 has 17 residues. The V and J ends lost 4 bases and 2 bases, in that order; junction bases with no gene match: 12. This CDR3 reads CASSPVPGGTGNYGYTF. The CDR3 coding sequence is TGTGCCAGCAGCCCCGTTCCAGGGGGGACAGGGAACTATGGCTACACCTTC.

The V call is TRBV12-3 or TRBV12-4, the J call TRBJ2-2; D is unclear. CDR3 length: 13 residues. Trimming left V 2 bases short and J 4 bases short, with 5 bases between. The CDR3 reads CASSLQATGELFF. Written as DNA, the CDR3 is TGTGCCAGCAGTTTACAGGCCACCGGGGAGCTGTTTTTT.

This clone was counted once. This chain links TRBV4-3 with TRBJ1-1; D not resolved. V lost 1 base, J lost 4 bases, and 22 bases lay in between. This CDR3 region has 18 residues. Germline V CDR1 and CDR2: LGHNA, YSLEER. The CDR3 DNA reads as TGCGCCAGCAGCCAAGTTCCCCGGGAATTTCACCTAAGCACTGAAGCTTTCTTT. It encodes CASSQVPREFHLSTEAFF.

The V call is TRBV6-2 or TRBV6-3, the J call TRBJ2-3; a possible D gene is TRBD2 (6 bases). Per the germline V gene, CDR1 is MNHEY and CDR2 is SVGEGT. This CDR3 comprises 15 residues. V lost 2 bases and J lost 3, with 12 bases in between. CDR3 in amino acids: CASSYRDSGTDTQYF. CDR3 nucleotide sequence: TGTGCCAGCAGTTACCGGGACTCCGGGACAGATACGCAGTATTTT.

Here the CDR3 DNA reads TGTGCCATCAGACAGGGACAGAATAGCAATCAGCCCCAGCATTTT. Translated, it gives CAIRQGQNSNQPQHF. The chain joins TRBV10-3 to TRBJ1-5; 7 nucleotides align to TRBD1. Germline values: CDR1 ENHRY, CDR2 SYGVKD. After removal of 6 bases from V and 0 bases from J, the junction contained 5 bases not matched to a gene. This CDR3 comprises 15 residues.

This sequence joins TRBV23-1 and TRBJ2-7; TRBD1 might be the D (5 bases). TRBV23-1 is recorded as an ORF, its role being uncertain. The V end lost 8 bases, the J end lost 0 bases, and 17 bases lay between the germline ends. This CDR3 has 15 residues. The CDR3 sequence is CASPPPGKLSYEQYF. Here the CDR3 DNA reads TGCGCCAGCCCCCCACCAGGGAAACTCTCCTACGAGCAGTACTTC.

The chain is built from TRBV5-1 and TRBJ1-1; 9 bases fit TRBD1. The ends lost 4 bases at V and 11 bases at J; junction bases unmatched: 18. CDR3 length: 16 amino acids. CDR1 and CDR2 from the germline V gene are SGHRS and YFSETQ. This CDR3 reads CASSPQGTGFMGAAFF. The CDR3 nucleotides are TGCGCCAGCAGCCCCCAAGGGACAGGGTTCATGGGCGCGGCTTTCTTT.